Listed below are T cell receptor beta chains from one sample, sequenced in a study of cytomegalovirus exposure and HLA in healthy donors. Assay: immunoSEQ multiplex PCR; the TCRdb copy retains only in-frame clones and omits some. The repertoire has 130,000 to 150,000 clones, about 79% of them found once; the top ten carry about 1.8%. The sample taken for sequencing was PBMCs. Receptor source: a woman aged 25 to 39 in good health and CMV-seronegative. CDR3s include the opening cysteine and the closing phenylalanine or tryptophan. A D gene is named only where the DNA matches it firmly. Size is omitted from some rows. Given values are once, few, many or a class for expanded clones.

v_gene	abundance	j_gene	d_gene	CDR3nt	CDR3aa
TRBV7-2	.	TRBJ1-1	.	TGTGCCAGCACCCGAGGGGGTATTACTGAAGCTTTCTTT	CASTRGGITEAFF
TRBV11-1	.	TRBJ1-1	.	TGTGCCAGCAGCTTAGCGTCGAGGGAAGCTTTCTTT	CASSLASREAFF
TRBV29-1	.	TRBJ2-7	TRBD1	TGCAGCGTTGCTACAGGGGCGAGGATCCACGAGCAGTACTTC	CSVATGARIHEQYF
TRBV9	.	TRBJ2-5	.	TGTGCCAGCAGCGTACAGGGTTTATCAGAGACCCAGTACTTC	CASSVQGLSETQYF
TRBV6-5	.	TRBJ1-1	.	TGTGCCAGCAGTGGGGGAGGGGGGGGCACTGAAGCTTTCTTT	CASSGGGGGTEAFF
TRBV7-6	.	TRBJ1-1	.	TGTGCCAGCAGCTCGCAGGAGAACACTGAAGCTTTCTTT	CASSSQENTEAFF
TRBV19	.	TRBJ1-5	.	TGTGCCAGTAGTATAGGTACAGGCGGACAGCCCCAGCATTTT	CASSIGTGGQPQHF
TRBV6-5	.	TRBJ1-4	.	TGTGCCAGCAGGACGGGCCCGGGGGGCGTTGAAAAACTGTTTTTT	CASRTGPGGVEKLFF
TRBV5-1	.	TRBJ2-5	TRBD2	TGCGCCAGCAGCACCTCCGGGACTAGCGGGTTTGAGACCCAGTACTTC	CASSTSGTSGFETQYF
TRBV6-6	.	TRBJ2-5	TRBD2	TGTGCCAGCAGTCGAGGGACTAGCGGGGGAGAGACCCAGTACTTC	CASSRGTSGGETQYF
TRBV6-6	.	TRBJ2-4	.	TGTGCCAGCCTTGGGGACTCCTTAGCCAAAAACATTCAGTACTTC	CASLGDSLAKNIQYF
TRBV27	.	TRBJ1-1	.	TGTGCCAGCAGCGCGACGGAGATGAACACTGAAGCTTTCTTT	CASSATEMNTEAFF
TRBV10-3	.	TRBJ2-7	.	TGTGCCATCAGTGAGCTCGGACAGTCTTACGAGCAGTACTTC	CAISELGQSYEQYF
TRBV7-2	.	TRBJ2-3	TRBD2	TGTGCCAGCAGCTTGGGCGGGGGTCCCTCCACAGATACGCAGTATTTT	CASSLGGGPSTDTQYF
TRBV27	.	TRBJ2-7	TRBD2	TGTGCCAGCAGTTTATACGGGAGCGGGGGGGCTACCTACGAGCAGTACTTC	CASSLYGSGGATYEQYF
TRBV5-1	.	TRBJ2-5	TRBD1	TGCGCCAGCAGCTTCAACCCGACAGGGGGGCGGGAGACCCAGTACTTC	CASSFNPTGGRETQYF
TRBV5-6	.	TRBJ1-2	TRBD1	TGTGCCAGCAGCTTATTCGACAGGGAGGCGAACTATGGCTACACCTTC	CASSLFDREANYGYTF
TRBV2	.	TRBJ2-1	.	TGTGCCAGCAGTGACGTCAATGAGCAGTTCTTC	CASSDVNEQFF
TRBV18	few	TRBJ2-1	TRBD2	TGTGCCAGCTCACCATCCAGGACTAGCGGGAATGAGCAGTTCTTC	CASSPSRTSGNEQFF
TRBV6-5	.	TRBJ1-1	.	TGTGCCAGCACCACGGGGGGGGCTCGTAGCACTGAAGCTTTCTTT	CASTTGGARSTEAFF
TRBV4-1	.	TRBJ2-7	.	TGCGCCAGCAGCCAGCTTCAAGGGAGTTCCTACGAGCAGTACTTC	CASSQLQGSSYEQYF
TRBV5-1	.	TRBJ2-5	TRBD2	TGCGCCAGCAGTACTAGCGGGGGGGCCGAGGAGACCCAGTACTTC	CASSTSGGAEETQYF
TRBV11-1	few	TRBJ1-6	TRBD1	TGTGCCAGCAGCCGAACAGGGGGGAATTCACCCCTCCACTTT	CASSRTGGNSPLHF
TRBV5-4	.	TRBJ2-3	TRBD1	TGTGCCAGCAGCTTGGGGACAGGGAAAGATACGCAGTATTTT	CASSLGTGKDTQYF
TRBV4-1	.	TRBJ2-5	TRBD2	TGCGCCAGCAGCCAAGATCTACCGGGGAGGGGATACCAAGAGACCCAGTACTTC	CASSQDLPGRGYQETQYF